These 19 T cell receptor beta chains were all obtained from the same sample, sequenced in a study of post-analysis software for immune sequencing data. Study-wide results and caveats: A few TRBV segments occurring more often in patients than controls included TRBV5-6, TRBV5-1 and TRBV20-1.

No antigen is known for these receptors. Unique molecular identifiers were present in the TCR beta cDNA libraries. TCRdb re-called the PCR reads through MiXCR, storing one row per CDR3 protein. The data show about 460,000 distinct CDR3 sequences, with less than 45% seen just once and roughly 12% held by the top ten. Sequencing was carried out using blood. These TCRs come from a girl aged 10 to 17 with multiple sclerosis.

CDR3 amino acids: CASRTEPGRKNEKLFF. The CDR3 DNA reads TGTGCCAGCAGGACCGAACCGGGACGGAAGAATGAAAAACTGTTTTTT. This rearrangement joins TRBV6-5 to TRBJ1-4; D possibly corresponds to TRBD1 (5 bases). V was trimmed by 6 bases and J by 5 bases, leaving 19 bases between them. CDR1 is MNHEY, CDR2 SVGAGI, per germline. The CDR3 has 16 residues.

This clonotype came up a few times. The chain links TRBV5-4 to TRBJ2-1, with 7 bases that match TRBD2. With V trimmed by 1 base and J by 10 bases, 5 bases remained unmatched. Germline V gives CDR1 SGHNT, CDR2 YYREEE (reference sequence). CDR3 length equals 13 residues. Here the CDR3 DNA reads TGTGCCAGCAGCTTGATGGGAGGGGACGAGCAGTTCTTC. This codes for CASSLMGGDEQFF.

This chain uses TRBV4-3 with TRBJ2-5, with D perhaps given as TRBD1 or TRBD2 (5 bases each). V was trimmed by 4 bases and J by 1 base, leaving 13 bases between them. The CDR3 is made up of 15 amino acids. Germline loops: CDR1 LGHNA, CDR2 YSLEER. The CDR3 DNA reads as TGCGCCAGCAGCCCCTCGAGGGGTTTCCAAGAGACCCAGTACTTC. Translated, it gives CASSPSRGFQETQYF.

The table lists this clonotype with a few counts. The chain recombines TRBV24-1 with TRBJ2-1, with 11 bases fitting TRBD2. Trimming removed 5 bases from V and 7 bases from J; junction bases left unmatched: 9. The CDR3 runs 16 residues. CDR1 and CDR2 (germline): KGHDR, SFDVKD. CDR3: CATSAPGTSGSNEQFF. The CDR3, as DNA: TGTGCCACCAGTGCCCCCGGGACTAGCGGATCAAATGAGCAGTTCTTC.

Regarding this clonotype: A much larger clone lies one base from this, so it may be a read error. This rearrangement joins TRBV7-9 to TRBJ2-7, with a weak D call TRBD2 (6 bases). This CDR3 spans 12 amino acids. Germline V gene data show CDR1 as SEHNR and CDR2 as FQNEAQ (reference sequence). CDR3 nucleotide sequence: TGTGCCAGCAGCCCCACGGACTACGAGCGGTACTTC. Translated: CASSPTDYERYF.

The V call is TRBV6-5, the J call TRBJ2-3; 13 bases fit TRBD2. V trimming: 4 bases; J trimming: 5 bases; junction bases outside the gene matches: 9. From germline, CDR1 is MNHEY and CDR2 SVGAGI. The CDR3 is 17 residues long. Here the CDR3 DNA reads TGTGCCAGCAGTTTGGAACTAGCGGGAGGGAAGGGAGATACGCAGTATTTT. This translates into CASSLELAGGKGDTQYF.

A single count supports this clonotype. This chain links TRBV4-1 with TRBJ1-1; the D gene is possibly TRBD1 (6 bases). The V gene lost 1 base and the J gene lost 6 bases, with 12 bases spanning the gap. The CDR3 covers 14 residues. CDR1 is MGHRA, CDR2 YSYEKL, per germline. CDR3 protein: CASSQGTQGPEAFF. CDR3 coding DNA: TGCGCCAGCAGCCAAGGGACTCAGGGGCCTGAAGCTTTCTTT.

The rearrangement joins TRBV4-1 to TRBJ1-2; 8 nucleotides agree with TRBD1. This CDR3 region has 15 residues. V lost 7 bases to trimming and J lost 2 bases; unmatched junction nucleotides: 9. CDR1 and CDR2 from the germline V gene are MGHRA and YSYEKL. The CDR3 region has the DNA TGCGCCAGCAACAGGGGGGACGGTTCCAACTATGGCTACACCTTC. It is translated as CASNRGDGSNYGYTF.

This rearrangement joins TRBV20-1 to TRBJ1-2; D possibly corresponds to TRBD1 (5 bases). In germline, CDR1 is DFQATT, CDR2 SNEGSKA (reference sequence). The CDR3 covers 12 residues. The DNA for the CDR3 is TGCGGAGGGGTGATGCCGAACTATGGCTACACCTTC. It is translated as CGGVMPNYGYTF.

J is TRBJ2-2 and V is TRBV6-5; D tentatively reads TRBD1 or TRBD2 (6 bases each). The CDR3 length is 16 residues. V dropped 0 bases and J dropped 0 bases, with 8 bases sitting between them. In germline, CDR1 is MNHEY, CDR2 SVGAGI. The CDR3 DNA follows: TGTGCCAGCAGTTACTCGGGGGGCCCGAACACCGGGGAGCTGTTTTTT. Its protein product is CASSYSGGPNTGELFF.

V is TRBV4-3 and J is TRBJ2-3, with 7 nucleotides matching TRBD2. Germline CDR1 reads LGHNA; CDR2 reads YSLEER. J gave up 2 bases and V 2 bases, and 7 bases lay outside the gene matches. There are 16 residues in the CDR3. CDR3 coding DNA: TGCGCCAGCAGCCAATCTCCCCTAGCGGCCACAGATACGCAGTATTTT. This encodes CASSQSPLAATDTQYF.

A word on this clonotype: The junction and the germline gene differ at one end; a read error may be behind it. J is TRBJ1-1 and V is TRBV28, with D unresolved. The CDR3 is 11 amino acids. Germline values: CDR1 MDHEN, CDR2 SYDVKM. The CDR3 nucleotides read TGTGCCGGCAGTTTAGACACTGAAGCTTTCTTT. Amino acid sequence: CAGSLDTEAFF. The full variable domain, with the rest looked up from reference TRBV28 and TRBJ1-1, is DVKVTQSSRYLVKRTGEKVFLECVQDMDHENMFWYRQDPGLGLRLIYFSYDVKMKEKGDIPEGYSVSREKKERFSLILESASTNQTSMYLCAGSLDTEAFFGQGTRLTVV.

This clonotype occurred a few times. The chain recombines TRBV12-3 or TRBV12-4 with TRBJ2-7, with a possible D match to TRBD2 (6 bases). CDR3 length equals 13 residues. Trimming stripped 5 bases from V and 7 bases from J, with 15 bases between. The chain's CDR3 is CASSPTGDLEQYF. The CDR3 DNA is TGTGCCAGCAGTCCCACGGGGGACTTGGAGCAGTACTTC.

This clonotype was seen only a few times. This chain connects TRBV10-3 to TRBJ2-7; tentative D call: TRBD2 (6 bases). The CDR3 extends over 14 amino acids. Trimming left V 3 bases short and J 3 bases short, with 12 bases between. Germline assignment: CDR1 ENHRY and CDR2 SYGVKD. CDR3 nucleotides: TGTGCCATCAGTGACCTACTAGCAGACTACGAGCAGTACTTC. Its translation: CAISDLLADYEQYF.

The J gene is TRBJ2-1, the V gene TRBV5-1; D gene uncertain. V was trimmed by 5 bases and J by 4 bases, leaving 7 bases between them. The CDR3 has 12 amino acids. Germline V gene lookup returns CDR1 SGHRS and CDR2 YFSETQ. The CDR3 protein is CASSVPYNEQFF. The CDR3 DNA reads as TGCGCCAGCAGTGTTCCTTACAATGAGCAGTTCTTC.

This clonotype was counted only a few times. The chain couples TRBV2 to TRBJ2-3; D is undetermined. The germline V and J ends were trimmed by 5 bases and 2 bases, with 11 bases remaining between them. Germline V gene lookup returns CDR1 SNHLY and CDR2 FYNNEI. There are 14 residues in the CDR3. CDR3 loop: CASSIRAITDTQYF. The CDR3 coding sequence is TGTGCCAGCAGTATTCGGGCTATCACAGATACGCAGTATTTT.

The CDR3 DNA follows: TGTGCCAGCAGTTTCGGAGGAGGTAGGGACTACGAGCAGTACTTC. Its protein product is CASSFGGGRDYEQYF. The chain recombines TRBV28 with TRBJ2-7, with a possible D match to TRBD2 (5 bases). With 3 bases removed from V and 3 bases from J, the gap between germline ends came to 15 bases. The CDR3 runs 15 residues. From germline, CDR1 is MDHEN and CDR2 SYDVKM.

This chain links TRBV4-1 with TRBJ2-7; 9 bases map to TRBD1. CDR3 length: 15 amino acids. Looked up from germline, CDR1 is MGHRA and CDR2 is YSYEKL. V gave up 4 bases and J gave up 0 bases; unmatched junction bases: 4. CDR3 loop: CASSRDRALSYEQYF. The CDR3 DNA sequence: TGCGCCAGCAGCCGGGACAGGGCCCTCTCCTACGAGCAGTACTTC.

This clonotype occurred a few times. The rearrangement joins TRBV24-1 to TRBJ2-1, with 9 bases aligning to TRBD1. The CDR3 contains 17 residues. From germline, CDR1 is KGHDR and CDR2 SFDVKD. Trimming removed 2 bases from V and 0 bases from J; junction bases left unmatched: 4. CDR3 sequence (DNA): TGTGCCACCAGTGATTGGGGGACAGGGACCTCCTACAATGAGCAGTTCTTC. It encodes CATSDWGTGTSYNEQFF.